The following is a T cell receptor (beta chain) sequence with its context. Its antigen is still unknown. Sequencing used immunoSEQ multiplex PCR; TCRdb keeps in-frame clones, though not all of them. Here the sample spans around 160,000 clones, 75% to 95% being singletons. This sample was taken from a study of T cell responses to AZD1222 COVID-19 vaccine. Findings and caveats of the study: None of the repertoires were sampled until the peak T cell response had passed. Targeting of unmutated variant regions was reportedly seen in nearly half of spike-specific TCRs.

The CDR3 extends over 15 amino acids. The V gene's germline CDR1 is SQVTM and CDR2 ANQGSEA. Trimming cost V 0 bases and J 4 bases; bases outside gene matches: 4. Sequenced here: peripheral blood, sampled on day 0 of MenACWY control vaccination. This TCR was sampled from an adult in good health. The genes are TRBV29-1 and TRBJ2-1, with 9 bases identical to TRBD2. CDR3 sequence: CSVEDWGLAYNEQFF. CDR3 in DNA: TGCAGCGTTGAAGATTGGGGACTAGCATACAATGAGCAGTTCTTC.